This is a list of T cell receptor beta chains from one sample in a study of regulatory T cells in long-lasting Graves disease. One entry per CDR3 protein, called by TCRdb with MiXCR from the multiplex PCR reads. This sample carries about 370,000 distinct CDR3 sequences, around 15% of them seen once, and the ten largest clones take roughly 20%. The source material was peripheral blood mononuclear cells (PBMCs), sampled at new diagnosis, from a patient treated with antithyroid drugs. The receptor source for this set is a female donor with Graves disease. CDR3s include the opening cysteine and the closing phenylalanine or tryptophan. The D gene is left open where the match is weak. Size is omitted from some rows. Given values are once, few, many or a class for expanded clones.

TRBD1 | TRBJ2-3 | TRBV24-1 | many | CATAARTGGGPDTQYF | TGTGCCACCGCGGCCCGGACAGGGGGAGGTCCAGATACGCAGTATTTT
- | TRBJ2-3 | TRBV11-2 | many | CASSLGSGVTDTQYF | TGTGCCAGCAGCTTAGGATCCGGGGTCACAGATACGCAGTATTTT
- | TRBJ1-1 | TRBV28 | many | CASSPPGGGRTEAFF | TGTGCCAGCAGCCCGCCTGGGGGCGGAAGGACTGAAGCTTTCTTT
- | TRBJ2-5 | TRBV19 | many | CASSIIRRRETQYF | TGTGCCAGTAGTATTATCCGGCGCCGAGAGACCCAGTACTTC
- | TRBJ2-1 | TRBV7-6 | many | CASSLSRTSSYNEQFF | TGTGCCAGCAGTCTTTCCCGAACCTCCTCCTACAATGAGCAGTTCTTC
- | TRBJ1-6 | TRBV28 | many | CASLGAEDQSPLHF | TGTGCCAGCTTGGGGGCGGAAGACCAATCACCCCTCCACTTT
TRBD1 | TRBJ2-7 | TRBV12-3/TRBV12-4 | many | CASSLDRTGTGTYEQYF | TGTGCCAGCAGTTTAGACCGAACCGGGACAGGGACCTACGAGCAGTACTTC
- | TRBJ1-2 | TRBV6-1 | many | CASSETGGDYGYTF | TGTGCCAGCAGTGAAACGGGTGGAGACTATGGCTACACCTTC
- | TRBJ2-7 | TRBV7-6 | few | CASSAISGSEQYF | TGTGCCAGCAGCGCGATCTCGGGATCCGAGCAGTACTTC
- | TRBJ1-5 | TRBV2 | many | CASSQQENHNQPQHF | TGTGCCAGCAGTCAACAGGAAAACCACAATCAGCCCCAGCATTTT
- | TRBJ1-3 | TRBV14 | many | CASSQDERSPFARYSGNTIYF | TGTGCCAGCAGCCAAGACGAGCGCAGTCCCTTCGCCCGCTACTCTGGAAACACCATATATTTT
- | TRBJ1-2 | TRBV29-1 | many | CSVEELGEDGYTF | TGCAGCGTTGAAGAATTAGGTGAGGATGGCTACACCTTC
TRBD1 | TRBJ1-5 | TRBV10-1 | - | CARGQHNQPQHF | TGCGCCAGGGGACAGCACAATCAGCCCCAGCATTTT
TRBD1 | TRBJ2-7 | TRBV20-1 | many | CSARYVRQGTSYEQYF | TGCAGTGCTAGATACGTTAGACAGGGTACCAGCTACGAGCAGTACTTC
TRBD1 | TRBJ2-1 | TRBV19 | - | CASSMDRGLYNEQFF | TGTGCCAGTAGTATGGACAGGGGGCTCTACAATGAGCAGTTCTTC
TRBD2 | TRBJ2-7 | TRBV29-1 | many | CSVEELAGGYEQYF | TGCAGCGTTGAGGAACTAGCGGGAGGCTACGAGCAGTACTTC
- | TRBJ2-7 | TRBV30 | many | CAWKFEAADHEQYF | TGTGCCTGGAAATTTGAAGCGGCGGACCACGAGCAGTACTTC
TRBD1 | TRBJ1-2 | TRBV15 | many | CATSSPRTGANYGYTF | TGTGCCACCAGCAGCCCTCGGACAGGAGCTAACTATGGCTACACCTTC
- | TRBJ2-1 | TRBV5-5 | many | CASSHGIEQFF | TGTGCCAGCAGCCACGGGATTGAGCAGTTCTTC
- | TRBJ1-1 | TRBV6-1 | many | CASWGMIGAEAFF | TGTGCCAGCTGGGGAATGATTGGCGCTGAAGCTTTCTTT
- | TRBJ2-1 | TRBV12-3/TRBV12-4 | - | CASTDSYNEQFF | TGTGCCAGCACCGACTCCTACAATGAGCAGTTCTTC
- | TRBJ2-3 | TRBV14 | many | CASSQDSWGTDTQYF | TGTGCCAGCAGCCAAGATAGTTGGGGGACGGATACGCAGTATTTT
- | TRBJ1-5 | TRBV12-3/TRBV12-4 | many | CASRSGAGNQPQHF | TGTGCCAGCAGATCAGGGGCAGGTAATCAGCCCCAGCATTTT
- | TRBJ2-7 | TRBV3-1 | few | CASSPHVGGYEQYF | TGTGCCAGCAGCCCCCATGTCGGGGGCTACGAGCAGTACTTC
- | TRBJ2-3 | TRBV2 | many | CASSEGHGTPNTDTQYF | TGTGCCAGCAGTGAGGGGCACGGGACTCCCAACACAGATACGCAGTATTTT
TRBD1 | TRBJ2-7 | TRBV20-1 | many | CSAKRDRGPYEQYF | TGCAGTGCTAAGAGGGACAGGGGGCCCTACGAGCAGTACTTC
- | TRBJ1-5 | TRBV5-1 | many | CASSLGVGGSQPQHF | TGCGCCAGCAGCTTGGGCGTGGGGGGCAGCCAGCCCCAGCATTTT
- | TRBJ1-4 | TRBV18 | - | CASSPGGLDEKLFF | TGTGCCAGCTCACCGGGGGGCTTAGATGAAAAACTGTTTTTT
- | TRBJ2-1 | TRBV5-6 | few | CASSLPGVYNEQFF | TGTGCCAGCAGCTTACCTGGGGTCTACAATGAGCAGTTCTTC
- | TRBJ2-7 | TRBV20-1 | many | CSARGDLARPYEQYF | TGCAGTGCTAGAGGTGATTTGGCAAGACCCTACGAGCAGTACTTC
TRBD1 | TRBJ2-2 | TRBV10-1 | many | CASSETGAGNTGELFF | TGCGCCAGCAGTGAGACAGGGGCCGGGAACACCGGGGAGCTGTTTTTT
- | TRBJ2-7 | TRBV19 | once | CASGRAGYEQYF | TGTGCCAGTGGAAGGGCCGGCTACGAGCAGTACTTC
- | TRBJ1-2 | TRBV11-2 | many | CASSFEGLGYGYTF | TGTGCCAGCAGCTTCGAGGGGCTGGGCTATGGCTACACCTTC
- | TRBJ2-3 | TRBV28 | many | CASSLNPITDTQYF | TGTGCCAGCAGTTTAAACCCCATCACAGATACGCAGTATTTT
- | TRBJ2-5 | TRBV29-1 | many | CSARFPTWETQYF | TGCAGCGCAAGATTTCCTACCTGGGAGACCCAGTACTTC
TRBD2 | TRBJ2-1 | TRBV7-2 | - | CACSLAGDSYNEQFF | TGTGCCTGCAGCTTAGCGGGAGACTCCTACAATGAGCAGTTCTTC
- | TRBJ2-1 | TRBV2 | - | CASSDWFGDNEQFF | TGTGCCAGCAGTGATTGGTTTGGGGACAATGAGCAGTTCTTC
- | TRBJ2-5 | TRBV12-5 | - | CASARETQYF | TGTGCTAGTGCCAGGGAGACCCAGTACTTC
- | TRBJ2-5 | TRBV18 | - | CASSPPSYQETQYF | TGTGCCAGCTCACCACCAAGTTATCAAGAGACCCAGTACTTC
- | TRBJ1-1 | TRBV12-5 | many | CARGLFRRLAFF | TGTGCTAGGGGCCTTTTCCGCCGGTTAGCTTTCTTT
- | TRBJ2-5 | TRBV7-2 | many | CASSGGGSEEAQYF | TGTGCCAGCAGCGGAGGGGGATCCGAAGAGGCCCAGTACTTC
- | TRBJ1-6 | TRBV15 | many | CATSRVGDGSTPLHF | TGTGCCACCAGCAGAGTTGGGGACGGAAGTACACCCCTCCACTTT
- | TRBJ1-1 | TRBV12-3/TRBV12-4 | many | CASSHRVAFF | TGTGCCAGCAGTCACAGAGTAGCTTTCTTT
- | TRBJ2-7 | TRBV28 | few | CASNPGRNEQYF | TGTGCCAGCAACCCTGGGCGGAACGAGCAGTACTTC
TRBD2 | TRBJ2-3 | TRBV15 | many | CATSRDLGRGTDTQYF | TGTGCCACCAGCAGAGATTTGGGGAGGGGCACAGATACGCAGTATTTT
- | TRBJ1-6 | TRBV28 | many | CASSHSEDSLPYNSPLHF | TGTGCCAGCAGTCATTCCGAGGACAGCTTACCATATAATTCACCCCTCCACTTT
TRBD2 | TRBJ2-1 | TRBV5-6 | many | CATTGLAYNEQFF | TGTGCCACTACGGGACTAGCCTACAATGAGCAGTTCTTC
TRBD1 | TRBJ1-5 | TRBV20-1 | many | CSALDREGCSNQPQHF | TGCAGTGCTCTGGACAGGGAGGGTTGTAGCAATCAGCCCCAGCATTTT
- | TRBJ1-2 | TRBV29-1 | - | CSVLTGYGYTF | TGCAGCGTCCTCACGGGCTATGGCTACACCTTC
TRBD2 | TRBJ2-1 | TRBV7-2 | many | CASSFSSGRSSEQFF | TGTGCCAGCAGCTTTTCTAGCGGGAGGAGTAGTGAGCAGTTCTTC
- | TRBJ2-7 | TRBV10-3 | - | CAISEGPDRTYEQYF | TGTGCCATCAGTGAGGGACCCGACCGCACCTACGAGCAGTACTTC
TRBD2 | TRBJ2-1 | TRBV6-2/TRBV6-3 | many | CASSYSSGGAHEQFF | TGTGCCAGCAGTTACTCTAGCGGGGGGGCCCATGAGCAGTTCTTC
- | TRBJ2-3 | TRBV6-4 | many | CASSAHAADTQYF | TGTGCCAGCAGTGCCCATGCCGCAGATACGCAGTATTTT
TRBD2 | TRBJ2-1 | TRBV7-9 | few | CASSFTGRAHNEQFF | TGTGCCAGCAGCTTTACCGGGAGGGCCCACAATGAGCAGTTCTTC
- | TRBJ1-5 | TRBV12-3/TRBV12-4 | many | CASSLLGRQPQHF | TGTGCCAGCAGTTTGTTGGGACGACAGCCCCAGCATTTT
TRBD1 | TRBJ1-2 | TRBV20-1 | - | CGARPGQSNYGYTF | TGCGGTGCTAGGCCGGGACAGTCTAACTATGGCTACACCTTC